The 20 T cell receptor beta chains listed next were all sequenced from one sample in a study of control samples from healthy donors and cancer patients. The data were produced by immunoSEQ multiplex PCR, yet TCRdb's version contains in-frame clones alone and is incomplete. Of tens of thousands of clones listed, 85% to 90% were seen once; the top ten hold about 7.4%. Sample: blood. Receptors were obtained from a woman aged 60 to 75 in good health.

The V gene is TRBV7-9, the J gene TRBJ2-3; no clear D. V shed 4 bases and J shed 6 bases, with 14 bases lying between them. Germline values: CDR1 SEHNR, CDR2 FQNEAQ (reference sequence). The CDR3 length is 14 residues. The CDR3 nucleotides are TGTGCCAGCAGCTCGACCGCTCAGGTGGATACGCAGTATTTT. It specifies CASSSTAQVDTQYF.

CDR3: CASWRQPNTEAFF. The DNA for the CDR3 is TGTGCTAGTTGGAGGCAGCCGAACACTGAAGCTTTCTTT. The rearrangement uses TRBV6-5 and TRBJ1-1, with unresolved D. The CDR3 covers 13 residues. The germline gives CDR1 MNHEY, CDR2 SVGAGI.

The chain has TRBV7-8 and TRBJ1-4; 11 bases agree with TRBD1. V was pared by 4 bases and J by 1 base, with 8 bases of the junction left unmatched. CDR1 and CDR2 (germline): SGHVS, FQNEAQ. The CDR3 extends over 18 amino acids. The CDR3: CASSSRTGGSVTNEKLFF. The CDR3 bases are TGTGCCAGCAGCTCGAGGACAGGGGGCTCGGTAACTAATGAAAAACTGTTTTTT.

Here the CDR3 reads CASSLARRFEQGAWEQYF. The CDR3 DNA reads TGTGCCAGCAGCTTAGCCAGGAGGTTTGAACAGGGGGCGTGGGAGCAGTACTTC. V gene TRBV7-9 combines with J gene TRBJ2-7; 9 bases line up with TRBD1. This CDR3 is built from 18 residues. CDR1 is SEHNR and CDR2 is FQNEAQ in the germline V gene (reference sequence). V dropped 0 bases and J dropped 7; count of bases not matched to a gene: 16.

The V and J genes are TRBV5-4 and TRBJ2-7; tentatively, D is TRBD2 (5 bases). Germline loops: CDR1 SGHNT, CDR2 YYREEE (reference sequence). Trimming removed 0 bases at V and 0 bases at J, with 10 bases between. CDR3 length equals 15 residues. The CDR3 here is CASSLASGYSYEQYF. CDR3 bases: TGTGCCAGCAGCTTGGCGAGCGGTTACTCCTACGAGCAGTACTTC.

The CDR3 DNA sequence: TGTGCCAGCTCACCACTTGTCACTAGCGGCACAGATACGCAGTATTTT. Amino acids: CASSPLVTSGTDTQYF. The genes are TRBV18 and TRBJ2-3; 7 nucleotides align to TRBD2. Germline V gene lookup returns CDR1 KGHSH and CDR2 LQKENI. Losses at the gene ends were 1 base for V and 1 base for J; bases not matched to a gene: 5. The CDR3 is made up of 16 amino acids.

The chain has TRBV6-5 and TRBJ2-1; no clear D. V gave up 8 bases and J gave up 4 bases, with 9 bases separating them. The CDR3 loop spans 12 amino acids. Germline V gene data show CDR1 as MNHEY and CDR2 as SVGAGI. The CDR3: CASGDRYNEQFF. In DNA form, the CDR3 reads TGTGCCAGCGGAGATAGGTACAATGAGCAGTTCTTC.

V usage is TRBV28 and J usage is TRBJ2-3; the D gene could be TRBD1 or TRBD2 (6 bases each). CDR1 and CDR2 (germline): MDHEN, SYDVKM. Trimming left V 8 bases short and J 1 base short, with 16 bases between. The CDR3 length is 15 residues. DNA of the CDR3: TGTGCCAGCGGGGGGCCAGGGCGGGGCACAGATACGCAGTATTTT. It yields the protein CASGGPGRGTDTQYF.

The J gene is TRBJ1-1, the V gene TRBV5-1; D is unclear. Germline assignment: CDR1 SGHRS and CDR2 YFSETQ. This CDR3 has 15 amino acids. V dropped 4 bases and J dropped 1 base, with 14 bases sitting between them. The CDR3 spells CASSPRPGGNTEAFF. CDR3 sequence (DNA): TGCGCCAGCAGCCCGAGACCCGGCGGGAACACTGAAGCTTTCTTT. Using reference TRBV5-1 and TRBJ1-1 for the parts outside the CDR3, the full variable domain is KAGVTQTPRYLIKTRGQQVTLSCSPISGHRSVSWYQQTPGQGLQFLFEYFSETQRNKGNFPGRFSGRQFSNSRSEMNVSTLELGDSALYLCASSPRPGGNTEAFFGQGTRLTVV.

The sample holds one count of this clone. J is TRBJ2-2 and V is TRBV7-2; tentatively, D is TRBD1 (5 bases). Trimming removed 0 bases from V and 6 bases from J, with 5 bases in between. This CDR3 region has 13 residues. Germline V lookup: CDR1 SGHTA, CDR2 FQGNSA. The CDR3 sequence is CASSLAGAGELFF. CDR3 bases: TGTGCCAGCAGCTTAGCAGGGGCCGGGGAGCTGTTTTTT. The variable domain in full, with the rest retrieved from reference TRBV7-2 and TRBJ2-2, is GAGVSQSPSNKVTEKGKDVELRCDPISGHTALYWYRQSLGQGLEFLIYFQGNSAPDKSGLPSDRFSAERTGGSVSTLTIQRTQQEDSAVYLCASSLAGAGELFFGEGSRLTVL.

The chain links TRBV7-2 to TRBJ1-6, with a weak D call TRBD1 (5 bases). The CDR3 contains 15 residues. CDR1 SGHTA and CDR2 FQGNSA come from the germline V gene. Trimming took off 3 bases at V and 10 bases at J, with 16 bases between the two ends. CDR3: CASSLRDPDSSPLHF. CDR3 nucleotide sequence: TGTGCCAGCAGCTTGAGGGACCCCGATAGCTCACCCCTCCACTTT.

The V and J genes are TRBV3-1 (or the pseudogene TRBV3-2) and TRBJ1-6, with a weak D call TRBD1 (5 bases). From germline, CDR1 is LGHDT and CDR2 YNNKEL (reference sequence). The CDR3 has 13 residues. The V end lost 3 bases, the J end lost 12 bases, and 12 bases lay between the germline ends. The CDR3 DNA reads TGTGCCAGCAGCCAGCTCGGGACGAAACCCCTCCACTTT. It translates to CASSQLGTKPLHF.

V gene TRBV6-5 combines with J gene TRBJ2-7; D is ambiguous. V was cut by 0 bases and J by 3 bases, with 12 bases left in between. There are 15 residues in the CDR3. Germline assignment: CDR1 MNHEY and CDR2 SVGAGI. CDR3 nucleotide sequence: TGTGCCAGCAGTTACTCGGGTGGGAATCACTACGAGCAGTACTTC. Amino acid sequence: CASSYSGGNHYEQYF.

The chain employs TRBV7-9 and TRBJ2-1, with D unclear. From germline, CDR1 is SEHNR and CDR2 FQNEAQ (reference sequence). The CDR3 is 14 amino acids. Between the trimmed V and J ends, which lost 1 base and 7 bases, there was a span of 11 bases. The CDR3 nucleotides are TGTGCCAGCAGCTTAGTGGCCAGTCATAATGAGCAGTTCTTC. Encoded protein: CASSLVASHNEQFF.

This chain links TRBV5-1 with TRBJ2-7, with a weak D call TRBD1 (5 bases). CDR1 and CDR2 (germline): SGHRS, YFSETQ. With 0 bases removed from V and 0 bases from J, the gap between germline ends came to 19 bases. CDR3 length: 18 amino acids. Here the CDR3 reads CASSLGGRGPGASYEQYF. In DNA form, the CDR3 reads TGCGCCAGCAGCTTGGGAGGTAGGGGTCCTGGCGCCTCCTACGAGCAGTACTTC. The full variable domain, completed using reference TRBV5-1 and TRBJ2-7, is KAGVTQTPRYLIKTRGQQVTLSCSPISGHRSVSWYQQTPGQGLQFLFEYFSETQRNKGNFPGRFSGRQFSNSRSEMNVSTLELGDSALYLCASSLGGRGPGASYEQYFGPGTRLTVT.

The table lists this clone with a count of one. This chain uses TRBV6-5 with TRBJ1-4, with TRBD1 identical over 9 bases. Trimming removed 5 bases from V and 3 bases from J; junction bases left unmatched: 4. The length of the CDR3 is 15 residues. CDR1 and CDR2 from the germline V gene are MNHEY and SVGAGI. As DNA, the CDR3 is TGTGCCAGCAGTCCCACAGGGGGCTCTAATGAAAAACTGTTTTTT. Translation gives CASSPTGGSNEKLFF.

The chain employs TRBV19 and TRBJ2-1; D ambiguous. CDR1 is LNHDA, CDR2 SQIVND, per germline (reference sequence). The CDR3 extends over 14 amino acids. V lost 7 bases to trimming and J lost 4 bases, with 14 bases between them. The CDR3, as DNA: TGTGCCAGTAACGGGCGGAACCCTTACAATGAGCAGTTCTTC. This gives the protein CASNGRNPYNEQFF.

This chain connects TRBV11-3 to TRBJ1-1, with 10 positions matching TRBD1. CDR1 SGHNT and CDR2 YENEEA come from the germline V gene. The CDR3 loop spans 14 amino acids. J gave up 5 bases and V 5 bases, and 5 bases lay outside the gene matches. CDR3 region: CASSLGGQGTEAFF. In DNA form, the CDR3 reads TGTGCCAGCAGCCTCGGGGGACAGGGGACTGAAGCTTTCTTT.

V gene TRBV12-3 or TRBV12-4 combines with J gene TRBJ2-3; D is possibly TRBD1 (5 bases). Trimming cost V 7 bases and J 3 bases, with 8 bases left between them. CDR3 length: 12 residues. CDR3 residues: CASTKGTDTQYF. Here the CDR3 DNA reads TGTGCCAGCACCAAGGGGACAGATACGCAGTATTTT.

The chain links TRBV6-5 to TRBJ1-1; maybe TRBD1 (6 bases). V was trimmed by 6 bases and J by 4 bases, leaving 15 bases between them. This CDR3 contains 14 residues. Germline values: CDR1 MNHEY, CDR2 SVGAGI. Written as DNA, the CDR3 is TGTGCCAGCAGCCAATCTACAGGGAGCACTGAAGCTTTCTTT. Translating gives CASSQSTGSTEAFF.